This entry lists 16 T cell receptor beta chains sequenced from one sample in a study of tumor-infiltrating lymphocytes in primary liver carcinoma. The authors made TCR beta cDNA from around 500 ng total RNA with a constant-region primer. The TCR beta library was amplified through three nested multiplex PCR rounds in a modified ARM-PCR procedure. The first two PCR rounds used TRBV1-TRBV30 forward primers with a C-beta reverse primer, 9 to 10 cycles each. In TCRdb, the multiplex PCR reads were re-called with MiXCR into one record per CDR3 protein. The top ten clones hold 15% to 20% of a sample with approximately 190,000 distinct CDR3 sequences, 85% of them seen once. DNA and RNA were both co-extracted from about 19-30 mg of bulk tissue that had not been sorted. The sequencing input was tumor tissue from primary liver carcinoma. The receptors were gathered from a man between 40 and 49 years old with primary liver carcinoma and hepatitis B virus infection.

Note on this clonotype: The junction and the germline gene differ at one end; a read error may be behind it. The gene calls are TRBV6-5 and TRBJ1-1; no reliable D call. This CDR3 has 13 amino acids. Germline V gene lookup returns CDR1 MNHEY and CDR2 SVGAGI. In nucleotides, the CDR3 is TGTACCAGCAGTTCCTCAATAAACACTAAAGCTTTCTTT. Translated, it gives CTSSSSINTKAFF.

V and J are TRBV4-2 and TRBJ2-3; a possible D gene is TRBD2 (6 bases). Germline lookup yields CDR1 LGHNA and CDR2 YNFKEQ. CDR3 length: 13 residues. The V end was cut by 9 bases, the J end by 14 bases, with 24 bases between. Written as DNA, the CDR3 is TGTGCCAGTGGTCGGGAGTCCACAGATAAGCTGTATTTT. This codes for CASGRESTDKLYF.

This clonotype showed up just once. This likely comes from a read error, as the CDR3 has no conserved phenylalanine or tryptophan at its end. The limits of the CDR3 on the DNA are not certain, so only TCRdb's listed CDR3 is given. V usage is TRBV11-1 and J usage is TRBJ2-7; the table's D call, TRBD1, has no DNA check behind it. Per germline, CDR1 SGHAT and CDR2 FQDESV (reference sequence). Inclusive of both ends, the CDR3 amounts to 13 amino acids. The CDR3 reads CASSVGQSYELYL.

In regard to this clonotype: Lacking the conserved final phenylalanine or tryptophan, this CDR3 likely reflects a read error. The chain recombines TRBV6-5 with TRBJ2-7, with D maybe TRBD2 (6 bases). The CDR3 is 14 amino acids. Germline-derived CDR1 and CDR2 are MNHEY and SVGAGI. The CDR3 is CANSRGVAEGEQYI. The CDR3 bases are TGTGCCAACAGTCGTGGAGTAGCGGAAGGCGAGCAGTACATC.

This clonotype was recorded once. At one end the junction does not follow the germline gene, possibly because of a read error. The rearrangement links TRBV11-3 to TRBJ2-1; TRBD2 matches at 9 bases. The germline CDR1 and CDR2 sequences are SGHNT and YENEEA. This CDR3 has 16 amino acids. In DNA, the CDR3 is TGTGCCAGCAGCCTGATTAGCGGGAGACCCTACAATGAGCGGTCCTTT. This codes for CASSLISGRPYNERSF.

Concerning this clonotype: The limits of the CDR3 on the DNA are not certain, so only TCRdb's listed CDR3 is given. V gene TRBV29-1 combines with J gene TRBJ2-4; TRBD1, the table's D call, was not compared with the DNA. In germline, CDR1 is SQVTM, CDR2 ANQGSEA. The CDR3 length equals 11 residues, ends included. The CDR3 region is CSVGQGNIQSF.

The CDR3 sequence is CASIHARDYYEQYF. Here the CDR3 DNA reads TGTGCCAGCATCCATGCACGGGACTACTACGAGCAGTACTTC. The chain couples TRBV7-8 to TRBJ2-7; 7 bases align to TRBD2. The CDR3 spans 14 residues. CDR1 and CDR2 from the germline V gene are SGHVS and FQNEAQ. J was trimmed by 3 bases and V by 7 bases; bases with no gene match: 9.

Of note for this clonotype: Germline is not matched at one junction end, which may reflect a read error. The J gene is TRBJ1-2, the V gene TRBV5-1; a possible D gene is TRBD1 (5 bases). This CDR3 is 19 amino acids long. Germline CDR1 is SGHRS and CDR2 is YFSETQ. CDR3 coding DNA: TGCGCCAACAGCAGCCCCTCGAAAGGGACGGGGGAAGGGAACTATGGCTACACCTTC. Translated, it gives CANSSPSKGTGEGNYGYTF. The variable domain in full, completed from reference TRBV5-1 and TRBJ1-2, reads KAGVTQTPRYLIKTRGQQVTLSCSPISGHRSVSWYQQTPGQGLQFLFEYFSETQRNKGNFPGRFSGRQFSNSRSEMNVSTLELGDSALYLCANSSPSKGTGEGNYGYTFGSGTRLTVV.

About this clonotype itself: This may stem from a read error, because a much larger clone lies one nucleotide away. This chain joins TRBV7-9 and TRBJ2-2; TRBD1 matches at 8 bases. This CDR3 is built from 14 residues. CDR1 and CDR2 from the germline V gene are SEHNR and FQNEAQ (reference sequence). V dropped 3 bases and J dropped 7; count of bases not matched to a gene: 4. CDR3 protein: CASSLTGVNGELFF. The DNA of the CDR3 is TGTGCCAGCAGCTTGACAGGGGTCAACGGGGAGCTGTTTTTT. Together with reference TRBV7-9 and TRBJ2-2, the CDR3 gives the full variable domain: DTGVSQNPRHKITKRGQNVTFRCDPISEHNRLYWYRQTLGQGPEFLTYFQNEAQLEKSRLLSDRFSAERPKGSFSTLEIQRTEQGDSAMYLCASSLTGVNGELFFGEGSRLTVL.

As concerns this clonotype: An end of the junction differs from the germline gene, which may be a read error. The rearrangement uses TRBV6-2 or TRBV6-3 and TRBJ2-1, with TRBD1 identical over 8 bases. The CDR3 spans 15 residues. Germline-derived CDR1 and CDR2 are MNHEY and SVGEGT. CDR3 nucleotides: TGTACCAGCAGCTTACTCGACAGGGGCTACAAAGAGCAGTTCTTC. Translation: CTSSLLDRGYKEQFF.

At least ten counts were recorded for this clonotype. V and J are TRBV6-1 and TRBJ2-3; a weak D match, TRBD1 (5 bases). Deletions cut 5 bases from V and 0 bases from J, with 12 bases between. The CDR3 runs 15 residues. Germline CDR1 is MNHNS and CDR2 is SASEGT. The CDR3 reads CASSITGTSTDTQYF. CDR3 nucleotides: TGTGCCAGCAGTATCACAGGCACTAGCACAGATACGCAGTATTTT.

Only one count was recorded for this clonotype. CDR3 in amino acids: CASSHVGTWGAAKGYTF. The CDR3 DNA is TGTGCCAGCAGCCATGTAGGGACATGGGGCGCAGCGAAGGGCTACACCTTC. The chain employs TRBV5-5 and TRBJ1-2, with D possibly matching TRBD1 (6 bases). Germline V lookup: CDR1 SGHKS, CDR2 YYEKEE (reference sequence). V lost 4 bases to trimming and J lost 8 bases, with 27 bases between them. CDR3 size: 17 residues.

Notes on this clonotype: A much larger clonotype is one base distant, so this may be a read error. The chain recombines TRBV5-1 with TRBJ2-7; 8 nucleotides align to TRBD1. The J segment lost 8 bases and the V segment lost 4 bases, leaving 11 bases of the junction unmatched. The CDR3 consists of 14 residues. CDR1 is SGHRS and CDR2 is YFSETQ in the germline V gene. CDR3 in amino acids: CASSLQGGSGKQYF. CDR3 nucleotides: TGCGCCAGCAGCCTACAGGGGGGAAGCGGCAAGCAGTACTTC.

Regarding this clonotype: Since no conserved phenylalanine or tryptophan closes the CDR3, a read error is the likely cause. The rearrangement links TRBV29-1 to TRBJ2-7, with D possibly matching TRBD1 (6 bases). There are 13 residues in the CDR3. The germline V gene encodes CDR1 SQVTM and CDR2 ANQGSEA. The CDR3 here is CRVDTGYVDDQYL. The CDR3 DNA sequence: TGCAGGGTCGATACAGGGTATGTCGACGACCAGTACTTA.

About this clonotype: At one end, the junction sequence differs from germline, possibly due to a read error. In DNA, the CDR3 is TGTACCAGTAGCCTCCAGGACAGGGCCCACGAGCAGTACTTC. It yields the protein CTSSLQDRAHEQYF. The chain uses TRBV6-2 or TRBV6-3 and TRBJ2-7; TRBD1 agrees at 8 bases. Germline CDR1 is MNHEY and CDR2 is SVGEGT. The CDR3 extends over 14 amino acids.

Only one count was recorded for this clonotype. Because it lacks the conserved phenylalanine or tryptophan at the end, this CDR3 is likely a read error. This sequence joins TRBV29-1 and TRBJ1-1, with D maybe TRBD1 (5 bases). Per germline, CDR1 SQVTM and CDR2 ANQGSEA. The CDR3 runs 12 residues. V was cut by 6 bases and J by 6 bases, with 14 bases left in between. CDR3 sequence reads: CSVYQGGAEAFS. As DNA, the CDR3 is TGCAGCGTCTATCAGGGCGGGGCTGAAGCTTTCTCT.